The source of this TCR beta chain is a study of human T cells and chemical hapten exposure. During construction of the library, unique molecular identifiers were attached to individual cDNA molecules for quantitative, reproducible TCR counting. TCRdb reprocessed the RACE reads via MiXCR and lists one record per CDR3 protein. The sample yields a few hundred thousand distinct CDR3 sequences, about 6.3% seen once. Noted time point: patch test 2, 6 weeks after DPC sensitization. Treatment denoted: therapeutic diphenylcyclopropenone sensitization with weekly scalp DPC. Germline V gene sequence: CDR1 KGHDR, CDR2 SFDVKD. The J segment lost 7 bases and the V segment lost 4 bases, leaving 3 bases of the junction unmatched. CDR3 length: 14 residues. This clonotype was found a few times.

The TCR comes from a woman in her late teens or twenties with alopecia areata. Some clones in this sample may be carry-over from other donors' samples. This chain uses TRBV24-1 with TRBJ1-5; 10 nucleotides match TRBD1. The sequenced sample was whole blood, obtained in connection with sensitization to the hapten diphenylcyclopropenone (DPC). CDR3 loop: CATSDWDRGQPQHF. CDR3 nucleotides: TGTGCCACCAGTGACTGGGACAGGGGCCAGCCCCAGCATTTT.